The 8 T cell receptor beta chains listed next were all sequenced from one sample in a study of cytomegalovirus exposure and HLA in healthy donors. The data were produced by immunoSEQ multiplex PCR, yet TCRdb's version contains in-frame clones alone and is incomplete. The sample includes 50,000 to 70,000 clones, around 95% of them seen just once. Sequences were obtained from PBMCs. All receptors derive from a young woman in good health and CMV-seropositive.

This clone occurred once. V usage is TRBV4-3 and J usage is TRBJ1-6, with TRBD1 as a possible D gene (5 bases). Germline CDR1 and CDR2: LGHNA and YSLEER. Trimming removed 0 bases from V and 4 bases from J, with 10 bases in between. The CDR3 runs to 16 residues. The chain's CDR3 is CASSQDLTAYNSPLHF. In DNA form, the CDR3 reads TGCGCCAGCAGCCAAGATTTGACAGCGTATAATTCACCCCTCCACTTT.

The V and J genes are TRBV5-6 and TRBJ1-2; 7 positions match TRBD1. Germline V gene sequence: CDR1 SGHDT, CDR2 YYEEEE. J was trimmed by 2 bases and V by 4 bases; bases with no gene match: 5. The CDR3 spans 14 residues. The CDR3 bases are TGTGCCAGCAGCAGAGAACAGGGGAACTATGGCTACACCTTC. This encodes CASSREQGNYGYTF.

This CDR3 is CASSLSFARTSGRAVGETQYF. CDR3 nucleotide sequence: TGTGCCAGCAGTTTAAGTTTTGCCAGGACTAGCGGGAGGGCCGTAGGAGAGACCCAGTACTTC. The V gene is TRBV27, the J gene TRBJ2-5, with 15 bases fitting TRBD2. V trimming: 2 bases; J trimming: 4 bases; junction bases outside the gene matches: 17. Germline V gene sequence: CDR1 MNHEY, CDR2 SMNVEV (reference sequence). This CDR3 spans 21 amino acids.

This chain uses TRBV27 with TRBJ2-2; TRBD1 matches at 8 bases. CDR3 size: 16 residues. Germline V CDR1 and CDR2: MNHEY, SMNVEV (reference sequence). The trim removed 5 bases at V and 4 bases at J, leaving 9 bases unmatched. The DNA for the CDR3 is TGTGCCAGCAGTCCTCTTACTACAGGGGGCACCGGGGAGCTGTTTTTT. Its protein product is CASSPLTTGGTGELFF.

The chain uses TRBV4-1 and TRBJ2-3, with TRBD2 identical over 9 bases. The CDR3 is 17 residues long. The germline CDR1 and CDR2 sequences are MGHRA and YSYEKL. With V trimmed by 0 bases and J by 2 bases, 6 bases remained unmatched. CDR3 protein: CASSQDTSGRTTDTQYF. In nucleotides, the CDR3 is TGCGCCAGCAGCCAAGATACTAGCGGGCGAACCACAGATACGCAGTATTTT.

V usage is TRBV9 and J usage is TRBJ2-5; D is uncertain. Trimming pared 0 bases from V and 5 bases from J, leaving 8 bases between. This CDR3 is 13 amino acids long. Germline lookup yields CDR1 SGDLS and CDR2 YYNGEE. In nucleotides, the CDR3 is TGTGCCAGCAGCGTAGTTAGTAGCGAGACCCAGTACTTC. Translation gives CASSVVSSETQYF.

The rearrangement uses TRBV4-1 and TRBJ2-5; perhaps TRBD2 as D (5 bases). Judging by the DNA end, TRBJ2-7 fits better; the J call may be wrong. The length of the CDR3 is 14 residues. Germline CDR1 and CDR2: MGHRA and YSYEKL. The CDR3, as DNA: TGCGCCAGCAGCCAAGGGGAGTGGCCTTACGAGCAGTACTTC. Protein product: CASSQGEWPYEQYF.

The chain joins TRBV27 to TRBJ2-5, with 11 bases lining up with TRBD2. CDR3 size: 17 residues. CDR1 MNHEY and CDR2 SMNVEV come from the germline V gene (reference sequence). V lost 6 bases and J lost 2; bases outside the gene matches: 11. The chain's CDR3 is CASSRRGRLAGQETQYF. DNA for the CDR3: TGTGCCAGCAGCCGGAGAGGCCGACTAGCGGGACAAGAGACCCAGTACTTC.